This T cell receptor (beta chain) was captured in a study of metastatic and nonmetastatic thyroid tumors (dated by TCRdb to the early 2020s). With regard to the full study: Repertoires from peripheral blood and from tumor or nodule tissue samples of malignant and benign thyroid patients were compared. The investigation overall reported the following: In both blood and tumor samples, malignant tumors were reported to have significantly higher TCR beta diversity than benign nodules.

This clone was seen a handful of times. Its antigen target is currently unknown. No base qualities exist here, and no much larger clone lies one base off it. Library generation was performed with PCR. The instrument was an Illumina HiSeq 4000. High-throughput sequencing was used to profile the CDR3 region of the TCR beta-chain in every patient. On the authors' methods: A classifier to discriminate distant-metastatic papillary thyroid cancer patients was built from CDR3 differences across clinicopathological groups. Repertoire diversity was assessed with the Shannon index, and tumor-blood repertoire similarity with the Morisita-Horn index. Through fastp at Q25 and MiXCR, TCRdb rebuilt clones from the public reads, retaining in-frame beta chains. TCRdb assigned the V and J calls; the authors' analysis was not used. The sample has more than 13,000 clones on record, approximately 12% of them singletons. The ten largest account for about 14% of the sample.

The CDR3, from cysteine to phenylalanine, totals 16 residues. The DNA shown is the 48-base CDR3, in frame from base 1. According to the germline V gene, CDR1 reads MDHEN and CDR2 reads SYDVKM. V and J are trimmed by 5 bases and 2 bases, and the gene matches miss 7 bases of the junction. Before undergoing thyroid surgery, none of the patients had been given any kind of treatment. The study retrospectively analysed patient clinical samples collected from the early 2010s to the late 2010s using T-cell receptor beta sequencing. This receptor was obtained from a female donor with papillary thyroid cancer or a benign thyroid nodule (not recorded which). Some clones in this sample may be carry-over from other donors' samples. The sample was blood. The V and J segments used are TRBV28 and TRBJ2-1, with 9 bases aligning to TRBD1. The CDR3 in this case is CASSRGTGRPYNEQFF. DNA sequence: TGTGCCAGCAGTCGGGGGACAGGGAGGCCCTACAATGAGCAGTTCTTC.